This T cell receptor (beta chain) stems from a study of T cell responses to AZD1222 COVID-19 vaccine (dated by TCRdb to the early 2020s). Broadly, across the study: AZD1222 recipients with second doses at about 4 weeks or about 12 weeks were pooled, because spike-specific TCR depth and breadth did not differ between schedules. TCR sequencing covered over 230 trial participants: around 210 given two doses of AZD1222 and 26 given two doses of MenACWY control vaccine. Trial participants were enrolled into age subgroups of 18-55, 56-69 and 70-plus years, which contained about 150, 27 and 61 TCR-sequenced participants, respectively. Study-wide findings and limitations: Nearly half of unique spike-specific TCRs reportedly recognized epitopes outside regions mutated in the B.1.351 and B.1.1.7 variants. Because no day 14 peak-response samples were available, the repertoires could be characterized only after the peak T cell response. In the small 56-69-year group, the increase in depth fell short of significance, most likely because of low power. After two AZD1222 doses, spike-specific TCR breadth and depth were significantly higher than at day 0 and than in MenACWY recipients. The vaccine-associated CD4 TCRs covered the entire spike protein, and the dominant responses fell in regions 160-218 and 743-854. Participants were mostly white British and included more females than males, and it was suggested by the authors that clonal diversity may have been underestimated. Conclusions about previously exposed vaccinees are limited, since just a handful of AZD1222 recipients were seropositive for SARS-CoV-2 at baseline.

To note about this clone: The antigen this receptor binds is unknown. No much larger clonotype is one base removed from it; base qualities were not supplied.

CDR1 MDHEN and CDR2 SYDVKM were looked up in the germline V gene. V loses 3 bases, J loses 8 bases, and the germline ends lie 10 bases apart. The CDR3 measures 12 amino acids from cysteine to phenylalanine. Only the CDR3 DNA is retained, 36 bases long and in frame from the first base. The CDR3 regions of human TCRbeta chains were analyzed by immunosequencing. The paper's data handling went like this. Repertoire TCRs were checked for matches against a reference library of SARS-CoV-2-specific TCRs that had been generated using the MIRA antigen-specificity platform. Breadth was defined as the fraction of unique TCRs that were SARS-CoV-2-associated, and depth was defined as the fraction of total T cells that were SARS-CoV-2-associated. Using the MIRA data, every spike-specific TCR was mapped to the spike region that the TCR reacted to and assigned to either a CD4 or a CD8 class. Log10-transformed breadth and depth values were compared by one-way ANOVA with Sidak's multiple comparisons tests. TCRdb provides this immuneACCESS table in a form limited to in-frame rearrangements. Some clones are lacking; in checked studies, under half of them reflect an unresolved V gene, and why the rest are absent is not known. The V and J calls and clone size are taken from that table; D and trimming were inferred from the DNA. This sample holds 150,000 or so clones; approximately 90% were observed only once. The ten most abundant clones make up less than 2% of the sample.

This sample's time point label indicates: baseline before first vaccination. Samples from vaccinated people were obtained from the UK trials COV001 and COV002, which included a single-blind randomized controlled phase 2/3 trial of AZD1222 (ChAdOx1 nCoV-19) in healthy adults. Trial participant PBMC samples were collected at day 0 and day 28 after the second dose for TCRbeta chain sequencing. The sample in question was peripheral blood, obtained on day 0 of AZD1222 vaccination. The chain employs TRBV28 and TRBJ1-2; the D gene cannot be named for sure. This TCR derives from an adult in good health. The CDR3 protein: CASSFETSGYTF. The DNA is TGTGCCAGCAGTTTCGAAACTAGCGGCTACACCTTC.